Listed below are T cell receptor beta chains from one sample, sequenced in a study of blood T cells in healthy people across ages. One entry per CDR3 protein results from TCRdb running MiXCR on the 5' RACE reads. The repertoire holds about a million distinct CDR3 sequences, with roughly 51% as singletons. Sequenced material: blood. These receptors were obtained from a woman in her sixties in good health. Both conserved end residues are part of each CDR3. The order of the fields is J gene, clone size, V gene, D gene, CDR3 protein, CDR3 DNA. A D gene is named only where the DNA matches it firmly. Where a row states a size, it is once, few, many or the class of an expanded clone; other rows omit it.

TRBJ1-2,.,TRBV20-1,TRBD1,CSAPGTANYGYTF,TGCAGTGCTCCCGGGACAGCTAACTATGGCTACACCTTC
TRBJ2-7,few,TRBV10-3,.,CAISESQYEQYF,TGTGCCATCAGTGAGTCACAATACGAGCAGTACTTC
TRBJ2-7,.,TRBV18,.,CASSSQRGGLSYEQYF,TGTGCCAGCTCAAGTCAGAGGGGGGGCCTGTCCTACGAGCAGTACTTC
TRBJ1-6,.,TRBV2,.,CASRRQMNSPLHF,TGTGCCAGCAGGAGACAGATGAATTCACCCCTCCACTTT
TRBJ2-3,.,TRBV7-2,.,CASSLVLLSTDTQYF,TGTGCCAGCAGCTTAGTTCTGCTTAGCACAGATACGCAGTATTTT
TRBJ2-3,few,TRBV12-3/TRBV12-4,TRBD2,CASRYTSGSTDTQYF,TGTGCCAGCAGGTATACTAGCGGGAGTACAGATACGCAGTATTTT
TRBJ2-5,.,TRBV28,TRBD1,CASSLWANRGETQYF,TGTGCCAGCAGTTTATGGGCCAACAGGGGGGAGACCCAGTACTTC
TRBJ2-7,.,TRBV3-1,.,CASSQSAGGTYEQYF,TGTGCCAGCAGCCAGTCCGCTGGTGGGACCTACGAGCAGTACTTC
TRBJ2-1,.,TRBV7-9,.,CASSLASGDQYNEQFF,TGTGCCAGCAGCTTAGCATCCGGGGACCAATACAATGAGCAGTTCTTC
TRBJ2-7,.,TRBV11-1,TRBD2,CASSLGTSGTTYEQYF,TGTGCCAGCAGCTTAGGTACTAGCGGGACCACTTACGAGCAGTACTTC
TRBJ2-1,.,TRBV3-1,TRBD1,CASSHLRDSTRGEQFF,TGTGCCAGCAGCCACCTCCGGGACAGCACTCGGGGTGAGCAGTTCTTC
TRBJ2-7,.,TRBV10-3,.,CAITKTGREQYF,TGTGCCATCACCAAGACAGGACGCGAGCAGTACTTC
TRBJ2-5,few,TRBV7-2,.,CASSLSGARRETQYF,TGTGCCAGCAGCCTCTCAGGGGCAAGACGGGAGACCCAGTACTTC
TRBJ1-1,.,TRBV6-2/TRBV6-3,.,CASSYGPHWNTEAFF,TGTGCCAGCAGTTACGGCCCCCACTGGAACACTGAAGCTTTCTTT
TRBJ2-5,.,TRBV10-3,.,CAISAQVKGETQYF,TGTGCCATCAGTGCCCAGGTTAAGGGAGAGACCCAGTACTTC
TRBJ2-3,.,TRBV5-6,.,CASSFGQGGSTQYF,TGTGCCAGCAGCTTTGGGCAGGGGGGGAGTACGCAGTATTTT
TRBJ2-3,once,TRBV12-3/TRBV12-4,TRBD2,CASSLRTSGRQDMQYF,TGTGCCAGCAGTCTCCGGACCAGCGGGAGACAAGATATGCAGTATTTT
TRBJ2-2,few,TRBV5-5,TRBD2,CASTHGTSGYTGELFF,TGTGCCAGCACCCACGGGACTAGCGGATACACCGGGGAGCTGTTTTTT
TRBJ2-2,.,TRBV7-2,.,CASSLRSVANTGELFF,TGTGCCAGCAGCCTCCGGTCTGTTGCGAACACCGGGGAGCTGTTTTTT
TRBJ2-7,.,TRBV6-1,.,CASRGIQGWEQYF,TGTGCCAGCAGGGGTATCCAGGGTTGGGAGCAGTACTTC
TRBJ2-3,few,TRBV12-3/TRBV12-4,TRBD2,CASSLHIAGNTDTQYF,TGTGCCAGCAGTTTGCACATAGCGGGTAACACAGATACGCAGTATTTT
TRBJ2-1,.,TRBV7-9,TRBD2,CASSLPTSGSSYNEQFF,TGTGCCAGCAGCCTCCCGACTAGCGGGAGCTCCTACAATGAGCAGTTCTTC
TRBJ2-1,.,TRBV7-6,TRBD2,CASSLVGGPFPEQFF,TGTGCCAGCAGCTTAGTGGGAGGGCCTTTTCCGGAGCAGTTCTTC
TRBJ2-1,few,TRBV7-2,TRBD2,CASSPHLSGRNEQFF,TGTGCCAGCAGCCCCCACCTTAGCGGGAGGAATGAGCAGTTCTTC
TRBJ2-3,.,TRBV5-5,TRBD2,CASSPPGGRITDTQYF,TGTGCCAGCAGCCCCCCGGGGGGGCGTATCACAGATACGCAGTATTTT
TRBJ2-1,.,TRBV19,.,CASTPGAYNEQFF,TGTGCCAGTACCCCAGGGGCCTACAATGAGCAGTTCTTC
TRBJ2-1,.,TRBV7-8,.,CASSLRLDHNEQFF,TGTGCCAGCAGCTTAAGACTAGACCATAATGAGCAGTTCTTC
TRBJ2-1,few,TRBV28,.,CASSSIRGGSAYNEQFF,TGTGCCAGCAGTTCGATCCGTGGGGGATCGGCCTACAATGAGCAGTTCTTC
TRBJ1-1,.,TRBV10-3,.,CAIRTQGNTEAFF,TGTGCCATCAGGACACAGGGGAACACTGAAGCTTTCTTT
TRBJ2-6,.,TRBV7-6,.,CASSLAREVEGSGANVLTF,TGTGCCAGCAGCTTAGCCCGTGAGGTGGAGGGCTCTGGGGCCAACGTCCTGACTTTC
TRBJ2-7,.,TRBV6-5,.,CATELGGEDNEQYF,TGTGCCACCGAACTAGGGGGAGAGGACAATGAGCAGTACTTC
TRBJ2-7,once,TRBV3-1,.,CASSQVRTEQYF,TGTGCCAGCAGCCAAGTAAGGACTGAGCAGTACTTC
TRBJ1-2,.,TRBV5-6,.,CASSSVAVYGYTF,TGTGCCAGCAGCTCTGTGGCGGTGTATGGCTACACCTTC
TRBJ2-5,few,TRBV6-1,.,CASSAVSETQYF,TGTGCCAGCAGTGCGGTTTCGGAGACCCAGTACTTC
TRBJ2-7,.,TRBV29-1,.,CSGSTGNYEQYF,TGCAGCGGTTCGACAGGAAACTACGAGCAGTACTTC
TRBJ1-1,.,TRBV29-1,.,CSVEHGNTEAFF,TGCAGCGTTGAACACGGAAACACTGAAGCTTTCTTT
TRBJ2-7,.,TRBV5-1,TRBD1,CARSIRDRVLRDSSYEQYF,TGCGCCCGCAGCATCCGGGACAGGGTGTTGCGGGACTCCTCCTACGAGCAGTACTTC
TRBJ2-5,few,TRBV20-1,TRBD1,CSAVMGQGNSETQYF,TGCAGTGCCGTCATGGGACAGGGGAATTCGGAGACCCAGTACTTC
TRBJ2-1,few,TRBV7-2,TRBD1,CASSRDRDYNEQFF,TGTGCCAGCAGCCGGGACAGGGATTACAATGAGCAGTTCTTC
TRBJ2-5,few,TRBV12-3/TRBV12-4,TRBD1,CASSTRDRGETQYF,TGTGCCAGCAGCACGCGAGACAGGGGTGAGACCCAGTACTTC
TRBJ2-1,.,TRBV7-2,TRBD1,CASSINRDRVHEQFF,TGTGCCAGCAGCATAAACCGGGACAGGGTCCATGAGCAGTTCTTC
TRBJ2-3,.,TRBV3-1,TRBD2,CASSPSAGGTDTRYF,TGTGCCAGCAGCCCATCAGCGGGGGGCACAGATACGCGGTATTTT
TRBJ2-5,few,TRBV20-1,TRBD2,CSATKAGGLDEQYF,TGCAGTGCTACCAAGGCGGGAGGGCTGGATGAGCAGTACTTC
TRBJ1-1,.,TRBV9,.,CASSVGGRDTEAFF,TGTGCCAGCAGCGTAGGGGGGCGGGACACTGAAGCTTTCTTT
TRBJ1-4,.,TRBV5-1,TRBD1,CASSLERWGTDGEKLFF,TGCGCCAGCAGCTTGGAGAGGTGGGGGACAGATGGAGAAAAACTGTTTTTT
TRBJ1-1,once,TRBV7-3,TRBD1,CASSRTGNGNTEAFF,TGTGCCAGCAGCCGGACAGGGAATGGGAACACTGAAGCTTTCTTT
TRBJ2-7,many,TRBV29-1,.,CSVDSGYEQYF,TGCAGCGTTGATTCCGGCTACGAGCAGTACTTC
TRBJ2-7,.,TRBV24-1,TRBD2,CATSDSAGVVYEQYF,TGTGCCACCAGTGATTCAGCGGGAGTTGTTTACGAGCAGTACTTC
TRBJ2-7,.,TRBV6-2/TRBV6-3,.,CASSYWRDHGEQYF,TGTGCCAGCAGTTACTGGCGGGACCACGGCGAGCAGTACTTC
TRBJ1-6,.,TRBV20-1,TRBD1,CSARVSQGANSPLHF,TGCAGTGCTAGAGTTTCCCAGGGGGCGAATTCACCCCTCCACTTT
TRBJ1-2,few,TRBV5-1,TRBD1,CASSSTGGADGYTF,TGCGCCAGCAGCTCGACAGGGGGCGCGGATGGCTACACCTTC
TRBJ1-2,.,TRBV20-1,.,CSARATVMSGYTF,TGCAGTGCTAGAGCAACAGTAATGAGTGGCTACACCTTC
TRBJ2-3,.,TRBV20-1,.,CSARDSRKSTDTQYF,TGCAGTGCTAGAGATTCCAGAAAAAGCACAGATACGCAGTATTTT
TRBJ2-5,.,TRBV28,.,CASRPEGLHLETQYF,TGTGCCAGCAGACCCGAGGGGCTGCACCTCGAGACCCAGTACTTC
TRBJ2-1,few,TRBV20-1,.,CSAKIPGPWEHNEQFF,TGCAGTGCTAAAATTCCCGGGCCTTGGGAACACAATGAGCAGTTCTTC
TRBJ2-7,.,TRBV6-1,.,CASSEWSIGTYEQYF,TGTGCCAGCAGTGAATGGAGTATCGGGACCTACGAGCAGTACTTC
TRBJ2-3,.,TRBV27,TRBD2,CASKERGLAEITDTQYF,TGTGCCAGCAAAGAAAGGGGTCTAGCGGAAATCACAGATACGCAGTATTTT
TRBJ2-5,many,TRBV3-1,.,CASSQYSRETQYF,TGTGCCAGCAGCCAGTACAGCCGGGAGACCCAGTACTTC
TRBJ2-4,.,TRBV28,.,CASSSLRNIQYF,TGTGCCAGCAGCTCCCTGAGAAACATTCAGTACTTC